The 16 T cell receptor beta chains below come from one sample, sequenced in a study of long-term antiretroviral therapy in people with HIV. Survey-level immunoSEQ v3.0 assays were run. Data came from immunoSEQ multiplex PCR; TCRdb stores just in-frame clones and leaves some out. This sample has 30,000 to 40,000 clones, with approximately 83% found just once. Sequencing used unsorted PBMCs, obtained 0.4 years before starting antiretroviral therapy. The receptors were gathered from a man younger than 35 with HIV.

The chain employs TRBV6-1 and TRBJ2-2, with no clear D. CDR3 length: 14 amino acids. Trimming pared 7 bases from V and 3 bases from J, leaving 12 bases between. Germline CDR1 reads MNHNS; CDR2 reads SASEGT. For the CDR3, the DNA is TGTGCCAGCATCAGGAACAGATACACCGGGGAGCTGTTTTTT. Residues: CASIRNRYTGELFF.

In nucleotides, the CDR3 is TGTGCCAGCAGCTTGACCCAGGGAACCTACGAGCAGTACTTC. Translating gives CASSLTQGTYEQYF. The chain combines TRBV11-2 with TRBJ2-7; tentatively, D is TRBD1 (5 bases). The germline CDR1 and CDR2 sequences are SGHAT and FQNNGV. The CDR3 has 14 amino acids. The V end lost 3 bases, the J end lost 2 bases, and 11 bases lay between the germline ends.

The gene calls are TRBV7-2 and TRBJ2-7; D is unresolved. In germline, CDR1 is SGHTA, CDR2 FQGNSA. This CDR3 is built from 12 residues. V was shortened by 3 bases and J by 2 bases, with 5 bases between the two germline ends. CDR3 amino acids: CASSFSAYEQYF. The CDR3 DNA follows: TGTGCCAGCAGCTTCTCGGCCTACGAGCAGTACTTC.

This chain links TRBV5-1 with TRBJ2-5; D assignment may be TRBD1 or TRBD2 (7 bases each). Germline V lookup: CDR1 SGHRS, CDR2 YFSETQ. Trimming took off 7 bases at V and 4 bases at J, with 23 bases between the two ends. This CDR3 is 16 amino acids long. The DNA of the CDR3 is TGCGCCAGCTGCACGACAGGGTCGGGGGGAATAGAGACCCAGTACTTC. It codes for CASCTTGSGGIETQYF.

This sequence joins TRBV27 and TRBJ2-3, with D possibly being TRBD2 (6 bases). CDR1 and CDR2 (germline): MNHEY, SMNVEV (reference sequence). The CDR3 covers 13 residues. The V end was cut by 4 bases, the J end by 5 bases, with 10 bases between. The CDR3 here is CASSWGVGDTQYF. In DNA, the CDR3 is TGTGCCAGCAGTTGGGGGGTGGGAGATACGCAGTATTTT.

The chain recombines TRBV7-8 with TRBJ2-5; D not resolved. CDR1 is SGHVS, CDR2 FQNEAQ, per germline. The V and J ends lost 3 bases and 4 bases respectively, with 6 bases between them. This CDR3 contains 12 residues. CDR3 coding DNA: TGTGCCAGCAGCTTTATGGGAGAGACCCAGTACTTC. Translated: CASSFMGETQYF.

The chain is built from TRBV7-6 and TRBJ2-3; D not resolved. The germline CDR1 and CDR2 sequences are SGHVS and FNYEAQ. CDR3 length: 13 residues. The V and J ends lost 10 bases and 0 bases respectively, with 11 bases between them. Here the CDR3 DNA reads TGTGCCACCCGTCCCTCTAGCACAGATACGCAGTATTTT. Encoded protein: CATRPSSTDTQYF.

V usage is TRBV5-1 and J usage is TRBJ2-3, with 7 nucleotides matching TRBD1. The V gene end was trimmed by 0 bases and the J gene end by 0 bases; junction bases not matched to a gene: 4. The CDR3 is 16 residues long. CDR1 and CDR2 (germline): SGHRS, YFSETQ. DNA for the CDR3: TGCGCCAGCAGCTTGGAGGGCAGGGGGAGCACAGATACGCAGTATTTT. Its protein product is CASSLEGRGSTDTQYF.

V gene TRBV30 combines with J gene TRBJ1-1, with 8 bases matching TRBD1. This CDR3 is 15 amino acids long. The V segment lost 2 bases and the J segment 6 bases; nucleotides outside the gene matches: 11. Germline assignment: CDR1 GTSNPN and CDR2 SVGIG (reference sequence). The CDR3 coding sequence is TGTGCCTGGAGTCGGAGGACAGGGTGGGTCTCTGAAGCTTTCTTT. It translates to CAWSRRTGWVSEAFF.

This clone was counted a few times. This rearrangement joins TRBV5-5 to TRBJ2-1; 15 nucleotides agree with TRBD2. This CDR3 is 15 amino acids long. V gave up 2 bases and J gave up 8 bases; unmatched junction bases: 2. Germline V CDR1 and CDR2: SGHKS, YYEKEE (reference sequence). The chain's CDR3 is CASSLRTSGGDEQFF. In DNA, the CDR3 is TGTGCCAGCAGCTTACGGACTAGCGGGGGGGATGAGCAGTTCTTC.

The V call is TRBV6-4, the J call TRBJ2-7; D uncertain. This CDR3 contains 13 residues. V was cut by 7 bases and J by 3 bases, with 13 bases left in between. The V gene's germline CDR1 is MRHNA and CDR2 SNTAGT. CDR3 in amino acids: CASTENRRYEQYF. The CDR3 DNA follows: TGTGCCAGCACCGAGAACCGGCGCTACGAGCAGTACTTC.

The gene calls are TRBV29-1 and TRBJ2-1; 7 nucleotides line up with TRBD1. The germline V gene encodes CDR1 SQVTM and CDR2 ANQGSEA. The J segment lost 6 bases and the V segment lost 7 bases, leaving 9 bases of the junction unmatched. The CDR3 runs 13 residues. The CDR3 bases are TGCAGCGCGGAACGACAGGGCTTCAATGAGCAGTTCTTC. The encoded protein is CSAERQGFNEQFF.

The rearrangement uses TRBV28 and TRBJ2-3; D uncertain. The CDR3 runs to 14 residues. Trimming removed 10 bases from V and 2 bases from J, with 16 bases in between. From germline, CDR1 is MDHEN and CDR2 SYDVKM. The CDR3 is CATHARRNTDTQYF. CDR3 nucleotide sequence: TGTGCCACTCACGCAAGGCGGAACACAGATACGCAGTATTTT. Variable domain in full (rest from reference TRBV28 and TRBJ2-3): DVKVTQSSRYLVKRTGEKVFLECVQDMDHENMFWYRQDPGLGLRLIYFSYDVKMKEKGDIPEGYSVSREKKERFSLILESASTNQTSMYLCATHARRNTDTQYFGPGTRLTVL.

This clone was found a few times. V and J are TRBV4-3 and TRBJ2-3; 7 bases are a match to TRBD2. The CDR3 runs 17 residues. Germline CDR1 and CDR2: LGHNA and YSLEER. After removal of 0 bases from V and 6 bases from J, the junction contained 12 bases not matched to a gene. CDR3 nucleotide sequence: TGCGCCAGCAGCCAAGATGGGGCAGGGAGGGCCTCCGATACGCAGTATTTT. This codes for CASSQDGAGRASDTQYF.

The chain is built from TRBV6-6 and TRBJ2-7; 13 bases map to TRBD2. The CDR3 runs 14 residues. V was pared by 6 bases and J by 2 bases, with 1 base of the junction left unmatched. In germline, CDR1 is MNHNY, CDR2 SVGAGI (reference sequence). DNA of the CDR3: TGTGCCAGCAGGGGGACTAGCGGGACCTACGAGCAGTACTTC. Translation gives CASRGTSGTYEQYF.

This rearrangement joins TRBV6-4 to TRBJ2-3, with 10 bases identical to TRBD1. Losses at the gene ends were 2 bases for V and 4 bases for J; bases not matched to a gene: 0. Germline values: CDR1 MRHNA, CDR2 SNTAGT. This CDR3 spans 14 amino acids. CDR3 nucleotides: TGTGCCAGCAGTGACGGACAGGGGGCAGATACGCAGTATTTT. This sequence encodes CASSDGQGADTQYF.